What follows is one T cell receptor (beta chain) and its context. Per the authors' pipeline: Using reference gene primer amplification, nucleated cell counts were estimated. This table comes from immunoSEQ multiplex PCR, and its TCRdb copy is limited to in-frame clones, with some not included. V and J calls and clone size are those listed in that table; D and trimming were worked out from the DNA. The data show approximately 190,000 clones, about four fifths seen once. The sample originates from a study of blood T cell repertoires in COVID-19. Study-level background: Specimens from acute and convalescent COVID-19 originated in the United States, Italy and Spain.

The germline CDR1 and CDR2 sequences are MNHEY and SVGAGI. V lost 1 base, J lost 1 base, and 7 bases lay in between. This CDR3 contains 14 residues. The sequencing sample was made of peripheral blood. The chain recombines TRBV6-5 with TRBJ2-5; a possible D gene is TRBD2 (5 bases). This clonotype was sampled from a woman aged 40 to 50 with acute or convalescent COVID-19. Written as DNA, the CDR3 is TGTGCCAGCAGTTACTTGGGGAGCCAAGAGACCCAGTACTTC. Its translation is CASSYLGSQETQYF.